This is a list of T cell receptor beta chains from one sample in a study of OX40 agonist ivuxolimab in advanced cancers. Data came from immunoSEQ multiplex PCR; TCRdb stores just in-frame clones and leaves some out. The data contain 70,000 to 95,000 clones, about 86% of them singletons. Here the sequenced sample was CD4+ or CD8+ T cells sorted from blood, taken in a trial of the OX40 agonist ivuxolimab. The receptor set was obtained from an adult with an advanced solid tumor such as melanoma, head and neck, liver or kidney cancer. Each CDR3 is given with its conserved first and last residue. Each record gives: clone size, V gene, J gene, D gene, CDR3 protein, CDR3 DNA. A D gene is named only where the DNA matches it firmly. Size is omitted from some rows. Given values are once, few, many or a class for expanded clones.

NA	TRBV7-9	TRBJ1-3	NA	CASSLVERNTIYF	TGTGCCAGCAGCTTAGTTGAGAGAAACACCATATATTTT
NA	TRBV4-2	TRBJ1-1	NA	CASSQDLGSARAFF	TGTGCCAGCAGCCAAGACCTCGGCTCAGCTCGGGCTTTCTTT
NA	TRBV5-1	TRBJ1-4	NA	CASSYGGSNEKLFF	TGCGCCAGCAGCTACGGGGGTTCTAATGAAAAACTGTTTTTT
NA	TRBV4-1	TRBJ2-2	NA	CASSQIPPTGRYTGELFF	TGCGCCAGCAGCCAGATTCCCCCGACGGGAAGGTACACCGGGGAGCTGTTTTTT
NA	TRBV4-2	TRBJ2-5	NA	CASSQDAGAPETQYF	TGTGCCAGCAGCCAAGACGCAGGGGCCCCCGAGACCCAGTACTTC
NA	TRBV7-9	TRBJ2-3	TRBD2	CASSLSSTSGTDTQYF	TGTGCCAGCAGCTTATCGTCGACTAGCGGGACCGATACGCAGTATTTT
NA	TRBV5-4	TRBJ1-1	NA	CASSLQGVNTEAFF	TGTGCCAGCAGCTTACAGGGCGTAAACACTGAAGCTTTCTTT
NA	TRBV9	TRBJ2-1	NA	CASSVGGSDEQFF	TGTGCCAGCAGCGTAGGTGGCAGTGATGAGCAGTTCTTC
once	TRBV2	TRBJ2-1	TRBD2	CASRGGASSYNEQFF	TGTGCCAGCAGGGGAGGGGCGAGCTCCTACAATGAGCAGTTCTTC
NA	TRBV6-6	TRBJ2-7	TRBD1	CATSWDRGRNEQYF	TGTGCCACCAGCTGGGACAGGGGAAGGAACGAGCAGTACTTC
NA	TRBV4-1	TRBJ1-3	NA	CASSPPAAAGNTIYF	TGCGCCAGCAGCCCCCCCGCAGCCGCTGGAAACACCATATATTTT
NA	TRBV6-6	TRBJ1-1	NA	CASSTPGVEAFF	TGTGCCAGCAGTACGCCAGGAGTTGAAGCTTTCTTT
few	TRBV11-2	TRBJ2-3	TRBD2	CASSLAGGPADTQYF	TGTGCCAGCAGCTTAGCGGGGGGGCCTGCAGATACGCAGTATTTT
NA	TRBV28	TRBJ2-7	TRBD2	CASSLGTSGSAYEQYF	TGTGCCAGCAGTCTTGGGACTAGCGGCTCCGCCTACGAGCAGTACTTC
NA	TRBV18	TRBJ1-5	TRBD1	CASSPPGTGVQPQHF	TGTGCCAGCTCACCACCCGGGACAGGGGTCCAGCCCCAGCATTTT
NA	TRBV19	TRBJ1-2	NA	CASSRAGVDYGYTF	TGTGCCAGTAGTAGGGCAGGGGTTGACTATGGCTACACCTTC
NA	TRBV11-2	TRBJ1-1	TRBD1	CASSLGGWTGRYTEAFF	TGTGCCAGCAGCTTAGGGGGGTGGACAGGGCGGTACACTGAAGCTTTCTTT
NA	TRBV6-5	TRBJ2-2	NA	CATGARRYTGELFF	TGTGCCACCGGGGCCAGGAGATACACCGGGGAGCTGTTTTTT
NA	TRBV15	TRBJ1-3	NA	CAARGVGNTIYF	TGTGCCGCGCGGGGGGTTGGAAACACCATATATTTT
once	TRBV7-2	TRBJ2-1	TRBD1	CASRQIVGQGINEQFF	TGTGCCAGCAGGCAGATAGTCGGACAGGGGATAAATGAGCAGTTCTTC
NA	TRBV5-6	TRBJ2-2	NA	CASSPGGADTGELFF	TGTGCCAGCAGCCCCGGGGGTGCGGACACCGGGGAGCTGTTTTTT
once	TRBV9	TRBJ2-3	TRBD2	CASSQPGTSGRGGTDTQYF	TGTGCCAGCAGCCAGCCGGGGACTAGCGGGAGGGGAGGCACAGATACGCAGTATTTT